This T cell receptor beta chain is drawn from a study of neurological immune-mediated disorders. Study overall: The disease course was relapsing-remitting in roughly 31 and secondary progressive in about 8.5% of the 34 multiple sclerosis patients.

V was shortened by 6 bases and J by 8 bases, with 13 bases between the two germline ends. CDR3 length: 12 amino acids. Each sequencing run yielded over 160 million TCR-beta sequences from 15-18 subjects. TCRdb recomputed calls from the 5' RACE reads with MiXCR, one row per CDR3 protein. The repertoire includes around 62,000 distinct CDR3 sequences, more than 3.5% of them detected once, and more than 2.5% sits in the top ten. This clonotype was detected ten times or more. PBMCs numbering 2 million and stored at -80 C yielded the unsorted libraries. Sequencing used PBMCs. The receptor comes from a man in his fifties with multiple sclerosis. The V gene is TRBV12-3 or TRBV12-4, the J gene TRBJ1-2, with a tentative D call TRBD1 (5 bases). The CDR3 DNA sequence: TGTGCCAGCAGCCGGGGCCAATTGGGCTACACCTTC. Its protein product is CASSRGQLGYTF.